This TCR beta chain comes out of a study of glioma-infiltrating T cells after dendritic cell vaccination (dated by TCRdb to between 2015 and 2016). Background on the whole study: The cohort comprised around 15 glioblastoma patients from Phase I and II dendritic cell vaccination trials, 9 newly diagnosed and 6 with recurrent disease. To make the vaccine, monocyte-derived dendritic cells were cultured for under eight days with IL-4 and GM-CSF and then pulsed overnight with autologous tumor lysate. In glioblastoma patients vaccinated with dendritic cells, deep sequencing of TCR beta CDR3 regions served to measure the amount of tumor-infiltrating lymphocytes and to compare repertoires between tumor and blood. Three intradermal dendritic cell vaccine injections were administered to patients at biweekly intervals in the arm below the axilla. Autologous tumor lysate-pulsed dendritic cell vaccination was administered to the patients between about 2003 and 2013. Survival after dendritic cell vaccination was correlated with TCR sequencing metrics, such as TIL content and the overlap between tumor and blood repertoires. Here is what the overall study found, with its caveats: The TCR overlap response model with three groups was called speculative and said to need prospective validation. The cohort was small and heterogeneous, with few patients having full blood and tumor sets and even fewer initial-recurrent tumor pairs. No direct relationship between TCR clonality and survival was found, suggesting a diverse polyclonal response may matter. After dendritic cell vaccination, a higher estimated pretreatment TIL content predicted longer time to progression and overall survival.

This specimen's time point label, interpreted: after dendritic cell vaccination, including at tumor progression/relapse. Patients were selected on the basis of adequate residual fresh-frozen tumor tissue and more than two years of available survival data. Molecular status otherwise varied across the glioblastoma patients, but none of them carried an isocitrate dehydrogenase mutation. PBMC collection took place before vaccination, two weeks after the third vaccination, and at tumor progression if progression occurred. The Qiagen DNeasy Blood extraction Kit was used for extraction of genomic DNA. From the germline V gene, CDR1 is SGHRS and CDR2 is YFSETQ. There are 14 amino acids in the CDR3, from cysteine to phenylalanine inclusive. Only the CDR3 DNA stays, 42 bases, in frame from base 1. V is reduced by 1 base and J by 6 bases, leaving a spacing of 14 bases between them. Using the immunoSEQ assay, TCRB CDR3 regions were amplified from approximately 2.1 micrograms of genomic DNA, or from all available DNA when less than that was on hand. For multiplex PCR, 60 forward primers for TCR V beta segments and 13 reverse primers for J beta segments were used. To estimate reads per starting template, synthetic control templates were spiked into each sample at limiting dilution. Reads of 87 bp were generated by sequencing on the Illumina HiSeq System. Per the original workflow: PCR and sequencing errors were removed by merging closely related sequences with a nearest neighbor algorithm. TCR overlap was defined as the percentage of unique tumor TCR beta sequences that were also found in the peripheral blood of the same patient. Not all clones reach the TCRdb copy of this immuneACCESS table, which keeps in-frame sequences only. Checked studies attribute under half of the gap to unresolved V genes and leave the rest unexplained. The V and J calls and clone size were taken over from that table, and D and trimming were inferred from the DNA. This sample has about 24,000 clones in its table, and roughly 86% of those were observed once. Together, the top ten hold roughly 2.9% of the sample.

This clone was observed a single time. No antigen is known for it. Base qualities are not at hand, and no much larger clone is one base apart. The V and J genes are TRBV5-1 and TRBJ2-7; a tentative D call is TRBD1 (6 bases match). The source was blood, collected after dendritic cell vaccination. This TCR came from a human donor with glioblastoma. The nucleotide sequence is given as TGCGCCAGCAGCTTGAGTGGGGGCGCGGCCGAGCAGTACTTC. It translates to CASSLSGGAAEQYF. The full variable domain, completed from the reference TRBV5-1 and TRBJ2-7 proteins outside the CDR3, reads KAGVTQTPRYLIKTRGQQVTLSCSPISGHRSVSWYQQTPGQGLQFLFEYFSETQRNKGNFPGRFSGRQFSNSRSEMNVSTLELGDSALYLCASSLSGGAAEQYFGPGTRLTVT.